One sample yielded the 22 T cell receptor beta chains listed below, sequenced in a study of response to subunit inactivated influenza vaccine. TCRdb ran MiXCR on the RT-PCR reads and lists one entry per CDR3 protein. The sample holds around 750,000 distinct CDR3 sequences; 21% are singletons and the top ten take roughly a tenth. The sequencing here drew on PBMCs from blood, taken 5 days after vaccination. The receptor set was obtained from a man between 45 and 60 years old who received an inactivated influenza vaccine.

In this sample, this clonotype turned up many times. The chain recombines TRBV20-1 with TRBJ2-3, with D unresolved. Trimming left V 0 bases short and J 2 bases short, with 6 bases between. CDR1 and CDR2 from the germline V gene are DFQATT and SNEGSKA (reference sequence). The CDR3 runs 13 residues. The CDR3 loop is CSARDSTTDTQYF. CDR3 DNA sequence: TGCAGTGCTAGAGATTCGACCACAGATACGCAGTATTTT.

The rearrangement joins TRBV7-2 to TRBJ2-7, with D possibly matching TRBD1 (5 bases). CDR3 length: 14 amino acids. Per the germline V gene, CDR1 is SGHTA and CDR2 is FQGNSA. Trimming pared 1 base from V and 4 bases from J, leaving 11 bases between. DNA for the CDR3: TGTGCCAGCAGCTTAGTGGTAGGGGCGTACGAGCAGTACTTC. This encodes CASSLVVGAYEQYF.

This clonotype showed up just a few times. V is TRBV7-2 and J is TRBJ1-4; D not certain. The V and J ends lost 1 base and 3 bases respectively, with 12 bases between them. The CDR3 sequence is 16 residues long. CDR1 SGHTA and CDR2 FQGNSA come from the germline V gene. The CDR3 sequence is CASSLGPQASNEKLFF. The DNA of the CDR3 is TGTGCCAGCAGCTTAGGCCCCCAGGCCTCTAATGAAAAACTGTTTTTT.

V gene TRBV27 combines with J gene TRBJ2-7; D assignment may be TRBD1 or TRBD2 (5 bases each). CDR1 MNHEY and CDR2 SMNVEV come from the germline V gene (reference sequence). V lost 0 bases, J lost 6 bases, and 18 bases lay in between. This CDR3 comprises 16 residues. The CDR3 nucleotides read TGTGCCAGCAGTTTATCGGGGGTCAGGTTGATTTCCGAGCAGTACTTC. It translates to CASSLSGVRLISEQYF.

In its sample, this clonotype was seen many times. V and J are TRBV20-1 and TRBJ2-7; D is perhaps TRBD1 or TRBD2 (5 bases each). Germline V lookup: CDR1 DFQATT, CDR2 SNEGSKA (reference sequence). There are 16 residues in the CDR3. V was cut by 1 base and J by 0 bases, with 16 bases left in between. CDR3 sequence (DNA): TGCAGTGCTAGAGGCGGGTCGGGACCCCTCTCCTACGAGCAGTACTTC. Translating gives CSARGGSGPLSYEQYF.

This clonotype was seen only a few times. The genes are TRBV12-3 or TRBV12-4 and TRBJ2-1, with TRBD2 identical over 8 bases. Trimming removed 8 bases from V and 7 bases from J; junction bases left unmatched: 10. The CDR3 sequence is 14 residues long. CDR3 coding DNA: TGTGCCAGCGGTCATCAGCGGGAGAATAATGAGCAGTTCTTC. It specifies CASGHQRENNEQFF.

In this sample, this clonotype turned up once. This chain joins TRBV12-3 or TRBV12-4 and TRBJ1-6; D not resolved. The CDR3 runs to 15 residues. The V and J ends lost 5 bases and 6 bases respectively, with 14 bases between them. For the CDR3, the DNA is TGTGCCAGCAGTCCCAGGCGGGCTAGTAATTCACCCCTCCACTTT. Its protein product is CASSPRRASNSPLHF.

The chain uses TRBV6-5 and TRBJ2-1; weak D call: TRBD2 (6 bases). Germline V gene data show CDR1 as MNHEY and CDR2 as SVGAGI. With 2 bases removed from V and 5 bases from J, the gap between germline ends came to 13 bases. The CDR3 runs 15 residues. The CDR3: CASSYGGVRNNEQFF. The DNA of the CDR3 is TGTGCCAGCAGTTACGGCGGGGTAAGAAACAATGAGCAGTTCTTC.

This chain uses TRBV5-1 with TRBJ2-1, with D maybe TRBD2 (5 bases). The CDR3 is 15 amino acids. Germline-derived CDR1 and CDR2 are SGHRS and YFSETQ. Trimming stripped 0 bases from V and 5 bases from J, with 12 bases between. CDR3 region: CASSLVDWLDNEQFF. CDR3 nucleotides: TGCGCCAGCAGCTTGGTGGACTGGTTAGACAATGAGCAGTTCTTC.

The V gene is TRBV18, the J gene TRBJ2-2; TRBD2 aligns across 7 bases. This CDR3 contains 15 residues. The V segment lost 6 bases and the J segment 4 bases; nucleotides outside the gene matches: 8. Germline CDR1 and CDR2: KGHSH and LQKENI. The CDR3, as DNA: TGTGCCAGCTCGCCAGCGGGGCCGGGCACCGGGGAGCTGTTTTTT. Protein sequence: CASSPAGPGTGELFF.

This clonotype showed up just a few times. The CDR3 DNA sequence: TGCGCCAGCAGCCAAGATTTCCCCCAGCTCGGTGGCTACACCTTC. It is translated as CASSQDFPQLGGYTF. The rearrangement joins TRBV4-3 to TRBJ1-2; D gene unclear. Germline V gene lookup returns CDR1 LGHNA and CDR2 YSLEER. V was shortened by 0 bases and J by 7 bases, with 15 bases between the two germline ends. This CDR3 has 15 amino acids.

This clonotype was found a few times. This sequence joins TRBV15 and TRBJ2-3, with unresolved D. Germline V CDR1 and CDR2: LNHNV, YYDKDF (reference sequence). This CDR3 contains 15 residues. The V end was cut by 0 bases, the J end by 1 base, with 8 bases between. The CDR3 protein is CATSREPGRTDTQYF. The CDR3 coding sequence is TGTGCCACCAGCAGAGAGCCGGGCCGCACAGATACGCAGTATTTT.

The chain joins TRBV7-3 to TRBJ2-5, with D maybe TRBD2 (6 bases). This CDR3 region has 15 residues. Germline V CDR1 and CDR2: SGHTA, FQGTGA. V lost 4 bases to trimming and J lost 5 bases, with 17 bases between them. The CDR3 reads CASSSGVQTGETQYF. CDR3 bases: TGTGCCAGCAGCTCGGGGGTGCAAACGGGGGAGACCCAGTACTTC.

This clonotype was detected a few times. The chain combines TRBV4-1 with TRBJ2-7, with 11 positions matching TRBD2. CDR1 and CDR2 (germline): MGHRA, YSYEKL. V lost 3 bases, J lost 3 bases, and 4 bases stayed unmatched. The CDR3 length is 15 residues. CDR3 nucleotides: TGCGCCAGCAGCCATGGACTAGCGGGCCTCTACGAGCAGTACTTC. Translation gives CASSHGLAGLYEQYF.

This clonotype was picked up a small number of times. The V call is TRBV6-2 or TRBV6-3, the J call TRBJ2-2, with 13 nucleotides matching TRBD2. The CDR3 runs to 16 residues. CDR1 and CDR2 (germline): MNHEY, SVGEGT. J was trimmed by 4 bases and V by 6 bases; bases with no gene match: 5. In DNA form, the CDR3 reads TGTGCCAGCAGCCGGGGACTAGCGGGGACCACCGGGGAGCTGTTTTTT. It encodes CASSRGLAGTTGELFF.

Comments on this clonotype: This may come from a read error, since a much larger clone is one base off. The chain employs TRBV2 and TRBJ2-5; 9 positions agree with TRBD1. The CDR3 is made up of 14 amino acids. Germline V gene lookup returns CDR1 SNHLY and CDR2 FYNNEI. This chain's CDR3 is CASTQRTGVETQHF. The CDR3 DNA is TGTGCCAGCACGCAACGGACAGGGGTGGAGACCCAGCACTTC.

The rearrangement links TRBV11-2 to TRBJ2-5; 8 nucleotides match TRBD2. The V gene end was trimmed by 5 bases and the J gene end by 5 bases; junction bases not matched to a gene: 13. This CDR3 comprises 16 residues. Looked up from germline, CDR1 is SGHAT and CDR2 is FQNNGV. The CDR3 DNA is TGTGCCAGCAGCGAATACTTAGCGGGGTTTAAGGAGACCCAGTACTTC. The encoded protein is CASSEYLAGFKETQYF. Full variable domain (remainder filled in from reference TRBV11-2 and TRBJ2-5): EAGVAQSPRYKIIEKRQSVAFWCNPISGHATLYWYQQILGQGPKLLIQFQNNGVVDDSQLPKDRFSAERLKGVDSTLKIQPAKLEDSAVYLCASSEYLAGFKETQYFGPGTRLLVL.

The genes are TRBV5-1 and TRBJ2-1; TRBD2 matches 11 bases. Looked up from germline, CDR1 is SGHRS and CDR2 is YFSETQ. CDR3 length: 15 residues. The ends lost 0 bases at V and 6 bases at J; junction bases unmatched: 2. The CDR3 DNA reads TGCGCCAGCAGCTTGGCTAGCGGGGGGATCAATGAGCAGTTCTTC. Translated: CASSLASGGINEQFF.

This clonotype was seen a handful of times. The V and J genes are TRBV7-2 and TRBJ1-1; D call uncertain. Germline V gene sequence: CDR1 SGHTA, CDR2 FQGNSA. Trimming cost V 1 base and J 9 bases, with 9 bases left between them. This CDR3 spans 12 amino acids. The CDR3 nucleotides read TGTGCCAGCAGCTTAGAGGCTTATCAAGCTTTCTTT. It translates to CASSLEAYQAFF.

This rearrangement joins TRBV2 to TRBJ2-1; no definite D call. Germline lookup yields CDR1 SNHLY and CDR2 FYNNEI. The V and J ends lost 4 bases and 14 bases respectively, with 18 bases between them. The CDR3 contains 13 residues. In DNA, the CDR3 is TGTGCCAGCAGTGGAGGAACGAGCCTAAGGGAGTTCTTC. Translating it yields CASSGGTSLREFF.

This chain links TRBV4-3 with TRBJ2-1, with D tentatively TRBD1 (5 bases). Per germline, CDR1 LGHNA and CDR2 YSLEER. With 0 bases removed from V and 7 bases from J, the gap between germline ends came to 16 bases. CDR3 length: 16 amino acids. This CDR3 reads CASSQEWAGLSNEQFF. The CDR3 DNA reads as TGCGCCAGCAGCCAAGAATGGGCAGGGCTCTCGAATGAGCAGTTCTTC.

The chain uses TRBV11-2 and TRBJ1-2; 9 nucleotides align to TRBD1. The CDR3 runs to 15 residues. Germline CDR1 reads SGHAT; CDR2 reads FQNNGV. J gave up 4 bases and V 2 bases, and 5 bases lay outside the gene matches. CDR3 region: CASSLTDRGGYGYTF. The CDR3 region has the DNA TGTGCCAGCAGCTTAACGGACAGGGGCGGCTATGGCTACACCTTC.